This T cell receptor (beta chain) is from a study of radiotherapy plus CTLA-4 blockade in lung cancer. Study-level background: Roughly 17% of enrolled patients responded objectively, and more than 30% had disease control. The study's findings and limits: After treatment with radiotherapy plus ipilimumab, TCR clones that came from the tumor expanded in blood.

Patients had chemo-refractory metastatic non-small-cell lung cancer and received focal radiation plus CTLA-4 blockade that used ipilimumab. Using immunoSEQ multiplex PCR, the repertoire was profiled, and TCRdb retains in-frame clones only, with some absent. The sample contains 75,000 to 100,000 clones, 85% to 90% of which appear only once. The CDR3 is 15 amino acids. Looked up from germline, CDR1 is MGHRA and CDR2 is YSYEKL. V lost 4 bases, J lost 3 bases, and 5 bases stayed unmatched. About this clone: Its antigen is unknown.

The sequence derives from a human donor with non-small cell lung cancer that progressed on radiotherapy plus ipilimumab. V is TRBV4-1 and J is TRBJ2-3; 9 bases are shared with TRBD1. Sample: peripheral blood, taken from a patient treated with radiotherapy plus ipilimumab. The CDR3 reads CASSLRTGETDTQYF. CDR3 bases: TGCGCCAGCAGCCTACGGACAGGGGAAACAGATACGCAGTATTTT.